The T cell receptor (beta chain) described here comes from a study of blood T cell repertoires in COVID-19. V was shortened by 2 bases and J by 8 bases, with 12 bases between the two germline ends. Per the germline V gene, CDR1 is GTSNPN and CDR2 is SVGIG (reference sequence). The CDR3 covers 12 residues. Profiled with immunoSEQ multiplex PCR; TCRdb holds only in-frame clones, not every one. The sample lists roughly 380,000 clones, roughly 90% occurring once. Material: PBMCs or T cells enriched from blood (not recorded which). This sequence joins TRBV30 and TRBJ1-2, with D uncertain. The sequence was obtained from a woman younger than 45 who had recovered from COVID-19. CDR3 in amino acids: CAWSQREIGYTF. The CDR3 DNA follows: TGTGCCTGGAGTCAACGGGAGATCGGCTACACCTTC. The entire variable domain, with the rest obtained from reference TRBV30 and TRBJ1-2, is as follows: SQTIHQWPATLVQPVGSPLSLECTVEGTSNPNLYWYRQAAGRGLQLLFYSVGIGQISSEVPQNLSASRPQDRQFILSSKKLLLSDSGFYLCAWSQREIGYTFGSGTRLTVV.